This is a list of T cell receptor beta chains from one sample in a study of blood T cells in healthy people across ages. MiXCR was run by TCRdb on the 5' RACE reads, yielding one entry per CDR3 protein. The sample has around 1,000,000 distinct CDR3 sequences; 20% to 25% are singletons. This sample was also put to use in a study of T cells of mothers and their children.

The sample taken for sequencing was blood. The receptors were sampled from a girl aged 2 to 10 in good health. Both conserved end residues are part of each CDR3. The D gene is left open where the match is weak. Size tells how often a clone was seen (once, few, many) or the class of an expanded clone, and some rows leave it out.

D | J | V | size | CDR3 | DNA
TRBD2 | TRBJ2-1 | TRBV7-9 | few | CASSPSGTDEQFF | TGTGCCAGCAGCCCTAGCGGGACCGATGAGCAGTTCTTC
. | TRBJ1-1 | TRBV4-1 | . | CASSQSKGAVNTEAFF | TGCGCCAGCAGCCAAAGCAAAGGGGCCGTGAACACTGAAGCTTTCTTT
. | TRBJ1-4 | TRBV12-3/TRBV12-4 | . | CANTGEAATNEKLFF | TGTGCCAATACGGGGGAAGCTGCAACTAATGAAAAACTGTTTTTT
TRBD1 | TRBJ2-7 | TRBV9 | few | CASSSAKQGHEQYF | TGTGCCAGCAGCTCGGCCAAACAGGGGCACGAGCAGTACTTC
. | TRBJ2-1 | TRBV7-9 | few | CASSWGEASSYNEQFF | TGTGCCAGCAGCTGGGGGGAGGCAAGCTCCTACAATGAGCAGTTCTTC
TRBD2 | TRBJ2-7 | TRBV5-1 | few | CASSPTSAREQYF | TGCGCCAGCAGCCCGACTAGCGCGCGCGAGCAGTACTTC
. | TRBJ2-7 | TRBV10-3 | . | CAISEFGKYEQYF | TGTGCCATCAGTGAGTTTGGGAAATACGAGCAGTACTTC
TRBD2 | TRBJ2-7 | TRBV7-2 | few | CASSQSGTRGTYEQYF | TGTGCCAGCAGCCAGTCCGGGACTAGAGGGACCTACGAGCAGTACTTC
TRBD2 | TRBJ2-6 | TRBV5-1 | . | CASSFRLAGGNGANVLTF | TGCGCCAGCAGCTTTAGACTAGCGGGAGGCAATGGGGCCAACGTCCTGACTTTC
TRBD1 | TRBJ1-1 | TRBV24-1 | . | CATRAEGQGIGDDTEAFF | TGTGCCACCCGGGCAGAGGGACAGGGAATTGGAGACGACACTGAAGCTTTCTTT
. | TRBJ2-7 | TRBV27 | . | CASSLKGGVLPYEQYF | TGTGCCAGCAGTCTTAAGGGGGGCGTTCTGCCCTACGAGCAGTACTTC
. | TRBJ1-6 | TRBV7-9 | . | CASSSSVEVRKPLHF | TGTGCCAGCAGCTCATCCGTTGAGGTACGGAAACCCCTCCACTTT
. | TRBJ2-7 | TRBV6-5 | . | CASSYGGRGYEQYF | TGTGCCAGCAGTTACGGGGGGCGAGGGTACGAGCAGTACTTC
. | TRBJ2-5 | TRBV20-1 | . | CSARASETQYF | TGCAGTGCTAGGGCCTCAGAGACCCAGTACTTC
TRBD1 | TRBJ2-1 | TRBV2 | . | CATGQGSSYNEQFF | TGTGCCACGGGACAGGGGAGCTCCTACAATGAGCAGTTCTTC
TRBD2 | TRBJ2-1 | TRBV5-1 | . | CASSAAGGINEQFF | TGCGCCAGCAGCGCAGCGGGGGGGATAAATGAGCAGTTCTTC
. | TRBJ2-5 | TRBV27 | . | CASSPWTADNERFF | TGTGCCAGCAGTCCTTGGACAGCCGACAATGAGCGGTTCTTC
. | TRBJ2-1 | TRBV4-2 | . | CASSQALGEENEQSF | TGTGCCAGCAGCCAAGCGTTGGGCGAGGAGAATGAGCAGTCCTTC
TRBD2 | TRBJ2-5 | TRBV20-1 | . | CSASGTPEETQYF | TGCAGTGCCAGCGGGACCCCCGAAGAGACCCAGTACTTC
. | TRBJ1-1 | TRBV28 | once | CASSLRSRWNTEAFF | TGTGCCAGCAGTTTGCGCAGCAGGTGGAACACTGAAGCTTTCTTT
TRBD2 | TRBJ2-3 | TRBV24-1 | . | CAVSPTREGTDTQYF | TGTGCCGTCTCTCCAACGCGGGAGGGAACAGATACGCAGTATTTT
TRBD1 | TRBJ2-5 | TRBV7-2 | . | CASSFFRTGGETQYF | TGTGCCAGCAGCTTTTTTAGGACAGGTGGGGAGACCCAGTACTTC
TRBD2 | TRBJ2-1 | TRBV14 | . | CASSPGLARVEQFF | TGTGCCAGCAGTCCCGGACTAGCTCGAGTTGAGCAGTTCTTC
TRBD2 | TRBJ2-7 | TRBV5-1 | few | CASGPTGTSGYEQYF | TGCGCCAGCGGTCCGACCGGGACTAGCGGATACGAGCAGTACTTC
TRBD2 | TRBJ2-5 | TRBV6-1 | few | CASTPVGLALETQYF | TGTGCCAGCACGCCCGTGGGACTAGCGTTAGAGACCCAGTACTTC
. | TRBJ1-5 | TRBV6-1 | many | CASSPTGLNQPQHF | TGTGCCAGCAGTCCAACAGGGCTCAATCAGCCCCAGCATTTT
TRBD2 | TRBJ2-5 | TRBV7-9 | . | CASSSLAQEETQYF | TGTGCCAGCAGCTCACTAGCGCAGGAAGAGACCCAGTACTTC
. | TRBJ2-5 | TRBV5-1 | . | CASSLPAETQYF | TGCGCCAGCAGCTTGCCGGCTGAGACCCAGTACTTC
. | TRBJ1-1 | TRBV6-5 | . | CASSYPDGPEAFF | TGTGCCAGCAGTTACCCGGACGGGCCTGAAGCTTTCTTT
. | TRBJ2-1 | TRBV21-1 | few | CVSSKIGYEQFF | TGTGTCAGCAGCAAAATCGGGTATGAGCAGTTCTTC
TRBD2 | TRBJ2-5 | TRBV19 | few | CASSIAGGLQETQYF | TGTGCCAGTAGTATCGCGGGGGGGCTCCAAGAGACCCAGTACTTC
TRBD1 | TRBJ2-1 | TRBV12-3/TRBV12-4 | few | CASSFSGGRDNEQFF | TGTGCCAGCAGTTTTTCAGGGGGTAGGGACAATGAGCAGTTCTTC
TRBD2 | TRBJ2-3 | TRBV5-1 | . | CASSLSTGGPDTQYF | TGCGCCAGCAGCTTGAGCACGGGGGGACCAGATACGCAGTATTTT
TRBD1 | TRBJ2-7 | TRBV20-1 | . | CSFRQGASYEQYF | TGCAGCTTCCGGCAGGGGGCGTCCTACGAGCAGTACTTC
. | TRBJ2-5 | TRBV4-3 | few | CASSQDADETQYF | TGCGCCAGCAGCCAAGATGCAGATGAGACCCAGTACTTC
. | TRBJ1-1 | TRBV7-2 | few | CAGKHGAPNTEAFF | TGTGCCGGTAAACACGGGGCACCGAACACTGAAGCTTTCTTT
TRBD2 | TRBJ2-7 | TRBV12-3/TRBV12-4 | . | CASSLGGGNTYEQYF | TGTGCCAGCAGTTTAGGGGGGGGGAATACCTACGAGCAGTACTTC
. | TRBJ1-4 | TRBV27 | few | CASSLRARRLQGNEKLFF | TGTGCCAGCAGTTTAAGGGCCCGTCGGTTACAAGGAAATGAAAAACTGTTTTTT
. | TRBJ2-5 | TRBV9 | few | CASSVEGSVETQYF | TGTGCCAGCAGCGTAGAGGGATCGGTAGAGACCCAGTACTTC
TRBD2 | TRBJ2-1 | TRBV14 | . | CASSPFDGGAAEQFF | TGTGCCAGCAGCCCATTCGACGGGGGGGCCGCTGAGCAGTTCTTC
TRBD2 | TRBJ2-7 | TRBV7-2 | . | CASSLSIGTSVSEQYF | TGTGCCAGCAGCTTATCCATTGGGACTAGCGTCTCCGAGCAGTACTTC
. | TRBJ2-7 | TRBV28 | few | CASSLWQGPSYEQYF | TGTGCCAGCAGTTTATGGCAGGGCCCTTCCTACGAGCAGTACTTC
. | TRBJ2-5 | TRBV6-2/TRBV6-3 | few | CASSYSGTPTQYF | TGTGCCAGCAGTTACTCGGGGACACCGACCCAGTACTTC
. | TRBJ2-3 | TRBV24-1 | . | CATFSEETDTQYF | TGTGCCACCTTTTCGGAGGAAACAGATACGCAGTATTTT
. | TRBJ2-1 | TRBV29-1 | once | CSATRGNEQFF | TGCAGCGCAACCAGGGGAAATGAGCAGTTCTTC
TRBD2 | TRBJ2-7 | TRBV4-2 | few | CASSQVFSGAVDEQYF | TGTGCCAGCAGCCAAGTATTTAGCGGGGCAGTGGACGAGCAGTACTTC
TRBD2 | TRBJ2-7 | TRBV11-2 | . | CASSLVGFSFTGGISYEQYF | TGTGCCAGCAGCTTAGTAGGGTTCTCGTTTACGGGGGGAATCTCCTACGAGCAGTACTTC
. | TRBJ2-5 | TRBV7-2 | few | CASSLGATTQETQYF | TGTGCCAGCAGCTTAGGGGCTACCACACAAGAGACCCAGTACTTC
. | TRBJ2-7 | TRBV29-1 | few | CSVEGQDSSYEQYF | TGCAGCGTTGAAGGCCAGGACAGCTCCTACGAGCAGTACTTC
. | TRBJ2-5 | TRBV18 | . | CASSRGAGDGETQYF | TGTGCCAGCTCACGGGGAGCCGGGGACGGAGAGACCCAGTACTTC
TRBD1 | TRBJ1-2 | TRBV4-3 | . | CASSHVGQGANGYTF | TGCGCCAGCAGCCATGTGGGACAGGGGGCGAATGGCTACACCTTC
. | TRBJ2-3 | TRBV28 | . | CASSVEVLAVPDTQYF | TGTGCCAGCAGTGTAGAGGTTCTAGCCGTTCCAGATACGCAGTATTTT
. | TRBJ1-6 | TRBV12-3/TRBV12-4 | . | CASSRTDNSPLHF | TGTGCCAGCAGCCGAACGGATAATTCACCCCTCCACTTT